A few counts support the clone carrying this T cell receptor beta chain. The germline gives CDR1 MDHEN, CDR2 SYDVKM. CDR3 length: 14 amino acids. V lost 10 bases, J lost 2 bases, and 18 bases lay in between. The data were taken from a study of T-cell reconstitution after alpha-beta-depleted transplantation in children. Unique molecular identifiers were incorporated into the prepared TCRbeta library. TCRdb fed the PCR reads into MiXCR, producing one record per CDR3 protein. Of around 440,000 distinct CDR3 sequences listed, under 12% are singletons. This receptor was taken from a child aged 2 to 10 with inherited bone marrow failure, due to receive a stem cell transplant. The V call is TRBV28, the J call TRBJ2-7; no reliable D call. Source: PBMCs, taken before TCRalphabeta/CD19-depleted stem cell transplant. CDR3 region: CATRWRGTAYEQYF. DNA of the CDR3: TGTGCCACCCGTTGGCGCGGCACCGCCTACGAGCAGTACTTC.